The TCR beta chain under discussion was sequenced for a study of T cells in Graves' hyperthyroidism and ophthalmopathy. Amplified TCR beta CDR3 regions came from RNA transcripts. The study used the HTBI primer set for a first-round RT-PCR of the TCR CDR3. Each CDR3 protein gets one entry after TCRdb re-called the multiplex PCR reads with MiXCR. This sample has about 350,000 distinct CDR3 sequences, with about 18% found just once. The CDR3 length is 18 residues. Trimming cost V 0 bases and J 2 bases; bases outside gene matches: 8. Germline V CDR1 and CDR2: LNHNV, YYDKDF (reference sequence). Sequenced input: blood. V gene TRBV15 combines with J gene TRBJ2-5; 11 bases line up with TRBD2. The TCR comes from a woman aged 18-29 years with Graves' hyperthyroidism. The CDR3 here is CATSRDHSGGAGQETQYF. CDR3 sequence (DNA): TGTGCCACCAGCAGAGATCATAGCGGGGGGGCCGGGCAAGAGACCCAGTACTTC.